Following are 12 T cell receptor beta chains from one sample sequenced in a study of T cell responses to AZD1222 COVID-19 vaccine. Measured with immunoSEQ multiplex PCR; TCRdb has only the in-frame clones, and not every one. The repertoire holds approximately 89,000 clones, with under 95% as singletons. Here the sequenced sample was peripheral blood, taken on day 0 of MenACWY control vaccination. These receptors were collected from an adult in good health.

This clone is a singleton in its sample. V usage is TRBV6-2 or TRBV6-3 and J usage is TRBJ2-1, with TRBD2 matching over 8 bases. Losses at the gene ends were 0 bases for V and 3 bases for J; bases not matched to a gene: 10. Germline CDR1 is MNHEY and CDR2 is SVGEGT. The CDR3 spans 18 residues. CDR3 in DNA: TGTGCCAGCAGTTACTCGAGGGGACTAGTTGGAAACTACAATGAGCAGTTCTTC. It encodes CASSYSRGLVGNYNEQFF.

J is TRBJ2-7 and V is TRBV18; 8 bases are a match to TRBD1. CDR1 and CDR2 (germline): KGHSH, LQKENI. The V segment lost 5 bases and the J segment 0 bases; nucleotides outside the gene matches: 3. The CDR3 consists of 14 residues. DNA for the CDR3: TGTGCCAGCTCAACTACAGGGGGCTCCTACGAGCAGTACTTC. This codes for CASSTTGGSYEQYF.

The chain joins TRBV29-1 to TRBJ1-1; the match to TRBD1 covers 7 bases. The CDR3 totals 15 residues. CDR1 is SQVTM and CDR2 is ANQGSEA in the germline V gene. Trimming at V came to 7 bases and at J to 3 bases, leaving 14 bases not matched to a gene. The CDR3 sequence is CSAKRQGSKYTEAFF. CDR3 DNA sequence: TGCAGCGCTAAACGACAGGGTTCGAAGTACACTGAAGCTTTCTTT.

The V call is TRBV12-3 or TRBV12-4, the J call TRBJ1-2, with D possibly being TRBD1 (5 bases). The CDR3 consists of 11 residues. Trimming removed 1 base at V and 13 bases at J, with 10 bases between. This CDR3 is CASSLGQKRTF. In DNA form, the CDR3 reads TGTGCCAGCAGTTTAGGACAGAAGCGCACCTTC.

The rearrangement links TRBV6-1 to TRBJ1-1; no clear D. The CDR3 has 13 residues. V dropped 5 bases and J dropped 5 bases, with 12 bases sitting between them. Germline lookup yields CDR1 MNHNS and CDR2 SASEGT. For the CDR3, the DNA is TGTGCCAGCAGTTTCCTCGGTGGGACTGAAGCTTTCTTT. It translates to CASSFLGGTEAFF.

The V and J genes are TRBV28 and TRBJ1-5; D possibly corresponds to TRBD1 (6 bases). In germline, CDR1 is MDHEN, CDR2 SYDVKM. The CDR3 loop spans 15 amino acids. V was clipped by 8 bases and J by 3 bases, with 17 bases between them. Written as DNA, the CDR3 is TGTGCCAGCCGACCCTCCCCGGGGGCCAATCAGCCCCAGCATTTT. This translates into CASRPSPGANQPQHF.

This chain connects TRBV15 to TRBJ1-1; a possible D gene is TRBD1 (6 bases). Trimming pared 8 bases from V and 1 base from J, leaving 11 bases between. CDR3 size: 13 residues. Germline CDR1 reads LNHNV; CDR2 reads YYDKDF (reference sequence). CDR3 residues: CATAGVTNTEAFF. CDR3 DNA: TGTGCCACCGCAGGGGTCACGAACACTGAAGCTTTCTTT. The whole variable domain, remainder taken from reference TRBV15 and TRBJ1-1, is DAMVIQNPRYQVTQFGKPVTLSCSQTLNHNVMYWYQQKSSQAPKLLFHYYDKDFNNEADTPDNFQSRRPNTSFCFLDIRSPGLGDTAMYLCATAGVTNTEAFFGQGTRLTVV.

The chain links TRBV5-1 to TRBJ2-1; 7 nucleotides align to TRBD1. This CDR3 comprises 13 residues. J gave up 0 bases and V 7 bases, and 1 base lay outside the gene matches. Germline V gene data show CDR1 as SGHRS and CDR2 as YFSETQ. The CDR3 is CASQGDSYNEQFF. As DNA, the CDR3 is TGCGCCAGCCAGGGGGACTCCTACAATGAGCAGTTCTTC.

Within the sample, this clone is medium-sized. The J gene is TRBJ2-1, the V gene TRBV6-4; D not resolved. Per germline, CDR1 MRHNA and CDR2 SNTAGT. The V and J ends lost 5 bases and 8 bases respectively, with 13 bases between them. The CDR3 has 13 residues. The CDR3 sequence: CASSPGPEDEQFF. CDR3 in DNA: TGTGCCAGCAGTCCGGGCCCCGAGGATGAGCAGTTCTTC.

The genes are TRBV29-1 and TRBJ2-7, with TRBD1 identical over 8 bases. Germline V gene lookup returns CDR1 SQVTM and CDR2 ANQGSEA. The CDR3 extends over 13 amino acids. Trimming took 6 bases from V and 5 from J; bases not matched to a gene: 9. This chain's CDR3 is CSVRTGLMNEQYF. Here the CDR3 DNA reads TGCAGCGTCCGGACAGGGTTAATGAACGAGCAGTACTTC.

V is TRBV6-5 and J is TRBJ2-5, with a weak D call TRBD1 (8 bases). V was pared by 5 bases and J by 5 bases, with 12 bases between. The germline V gene encodes CDR1 MNHEY and CDR2 SVGAGI. The CDR3 has 13 amino acids. The CDR3 is CASSHRGGETQYF. The CDR3 region has the DNA TGTGCCAGCAGTCACAGGGGGGGGGAGACCCAGTACTTC.

This clone was observed a few times. The chain is built from TRBV2 and TRBJ2-1, with 9 bases lining up with TRBD1. The CDR3 totals 12 residues. Losses at the gene ends were 5 bases for V and 15 bases for J; bases not matched to a gene: 8. CDR1 and CDR2 (germline): SNHLY, FYNNEI. The CDR3 coding sequence is TGTGCCAGCAGTCCAACCCGGGACAGGGTGTTCTTC. This codes for CASSPTRDRVFF.